The 2 T cell receptor beta chains below come from one sample, sequenced in a study of identical twins. TCRdb reprocessed the 5' RACE reads with MiXCR, giving one entry per CDR3 protein. The data show around 370,000 distinct CDR3 sequences, around 9% seen once. The sample taken for sequencing was naive T cells sorted from blood. These receptors originate from a woman between 50 and 59 years old in good health.

About this clonotype: A junction boundary mismatches the germline segment, possibly from a read error. V usage is TRBV27 and J usage is TRBJ2-1, with D maybe TRBD2 (5 bases). This CDR3 is 17 amino acids long. Germline V gene data show CDR1 as MNHEY and CDR2 as SMNVEV (reference sequence). In DNA form, the CDR3 reads TGTCCCAGCAGTTTAGGCCAGGCACCCCGGACTTACAATGAGCAGTTCTTC. The encoded protein is CPSSLGQAPRTYNEQFF.

A few counts support this clonotype. CDR3 in DNA: TGCAGTGCTAGAGGGGTCAGTTGGGAGACCCAGTACTTC. Amino acid sequence: CSARGVSWETQYF. V and J are TRBV20-1 and TRBJ2-5; D unclear. Germline V gene lookup returns CDR1 DFQATT and CDR2 SNEGSKA (reference sequence). Trimming stripped 1 base from V and 5 bases from J, with 11 bases between. The CDR3 sequence is 13 residues long.